A selection of T cell receptor beta chains follows, all from one sample in a study of T cells in localized non-small cell lung cancer. The method was immunoSEQ multiplex PCR; TCRdb's version includes in-frame clones alone and lacks a portion of them. The table records approximately 80,000 clones, approximately 80% of them present only once. This material consisted of peripheral blood, taken before any cancer treatment. These receptors originate from a female donor older than 55 with stage I lung adenocarcinoma. Both conserved end residues are part of each CDR3.

v_call	cdr3_aa
TRBV6-7	CASSYRKGRAPYEQYF
TRBV10-3	CAISDRSRSGNTIYF
TRBV4-3	CASSQVLAGGRGEQFF
TRBV27	CASSLPGQGAETQYF
TRBV11-2	CASSLGPGPGHEQFF
TRBV9	CASSATGPGETQYF
TRBV6-6	CASRTRDTQPQHF
TRBV5-8	CASSLQGTSGNTIYF
TRBV19	CASSLQGGNQPQHF
TRBV7-2	CASSFRSGGTYEQYF
TRBV2	CASIRTGEETQYF
TRBV25-1	CASSAFGVHQETQYF
TRBV6-4	CASSYGIGTEAFF
TRBV30	CAWSPSSWISYQPQHF
TRBV2	CASSVAPEAFF
TRBV7-2	CATGTVNQPQHF
TRBV2	CASSDPGQQETQYF
TRBV6-5	CASSQGNLSGNTIYF
TRBV29-1	CSVEALTETQYF
TRBV10-3	CDLDRGLGNTEAFF
TRBV19	CASKSGRRATNEKLFF
TRBV6-1	CASSSTGGGTEAFF
TRBV6-6	CASSNRGTERQPQHF
TRBV19	CASSIPTGLNSPLHF
TRBV7-2	CASSLVAGFGNTIYF
TRBV10-3	CAIRSERGGPGELFF
TRBV5-6	CASSRPGGNSPLHF
TRBV30	CAWSVRNWGQPQHF
TRBV6-1	CASSESPGANYGYTF
TRBV30	CAWSIRTGGEGYTF
TRBV21-1	CASSKGQGRAEAFF
TRBV7-8	CASTRGYQETQYF
TRBV5-1	CASSLDGGGRVQETQYF
TRBV7-9	CASSLEVLYEQYF
TRBV29-1	CSVDSPTGGQGTYEQYF
TRBV19	CASSNGRGQPQHF
TRBV25-1	CASSELGSGSSAEAFF
TRBV7-2	CASSLGAGQGVETQYF
TRBV28	CASRSKGDGTDTQYF
TRBV9	CASSVDTASYGYTF
TRBV27	CASSFRPEAGGTEAFF
TRBV27	CASSLTQGANQPQHF
TRBV5-6	CASSLGSGSGYTF
TRBV9	CASSVSHNSWETQYF
TRBV7-9	CASSLGETVGGYTF
TRBV7-2	CASSLAGDNTGELFF
TRBV9	CASTDLRGHNSPLHF
TRBV19	CASSIEVRRRATGELFF
TRBV6-5	CASSSGPGTQYF
TRBV2	CASSQAGINTGELFF
TRBV25-1	CASSGIGKEWTDGYTF
TRBV19	CASQRRGRTNEKLFF
TRBV6-1	CASSVLRAPSDTQYF
TRBV10-3	CAISELPWAGVLSGANVLTF
TRBV4-3	CASSQEWPDTQYF
TRBV7-9	CASSLSSTDTQYF
TRBV5-1	CASNLAGFQETQYF
TRBV7-2	CASSLNWDREQFF
TRBV7-2	CASSLLAGGYNEQFF